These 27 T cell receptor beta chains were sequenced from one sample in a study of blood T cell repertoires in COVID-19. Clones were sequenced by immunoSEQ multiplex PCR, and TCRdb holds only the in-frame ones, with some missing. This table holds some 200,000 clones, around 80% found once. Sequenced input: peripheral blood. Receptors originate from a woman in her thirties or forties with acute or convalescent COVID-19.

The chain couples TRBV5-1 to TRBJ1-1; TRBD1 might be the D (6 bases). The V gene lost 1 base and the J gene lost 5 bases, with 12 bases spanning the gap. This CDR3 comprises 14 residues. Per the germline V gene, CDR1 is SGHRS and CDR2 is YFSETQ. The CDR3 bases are TGCGCCAGCAGCTTGACAGGGTTGGGAACTGAAGCTTTCTTT. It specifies CASSLTGLGTEAFF.

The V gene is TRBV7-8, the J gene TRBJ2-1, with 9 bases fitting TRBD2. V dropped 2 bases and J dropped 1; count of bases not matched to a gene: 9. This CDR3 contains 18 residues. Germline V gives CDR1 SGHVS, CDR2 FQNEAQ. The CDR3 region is CASSLSEGTSGSYNEQFF. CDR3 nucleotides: TGTGCCAGCAGCTTAAGTGAGGGAACTAGCGGGTCCTACAATGAGCAGTTCTTC.

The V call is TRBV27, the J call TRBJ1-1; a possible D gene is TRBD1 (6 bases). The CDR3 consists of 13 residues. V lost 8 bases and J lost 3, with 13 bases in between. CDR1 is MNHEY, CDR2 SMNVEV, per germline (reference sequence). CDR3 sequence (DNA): TGTGCCAGCTGGTCCCACAGGGACACTGAAGCTTTCTTT. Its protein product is CASWSHRDTEAFF.

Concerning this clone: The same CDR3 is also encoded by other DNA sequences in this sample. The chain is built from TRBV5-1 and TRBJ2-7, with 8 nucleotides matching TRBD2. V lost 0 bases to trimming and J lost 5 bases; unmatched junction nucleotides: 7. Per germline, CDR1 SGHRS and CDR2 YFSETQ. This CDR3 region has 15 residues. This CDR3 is CASSLAAGGGNEQYF. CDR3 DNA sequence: TGCGCCAGCAGCTTGGCCGCGGGGGGTGGCAACGAGCAGTACTTC.

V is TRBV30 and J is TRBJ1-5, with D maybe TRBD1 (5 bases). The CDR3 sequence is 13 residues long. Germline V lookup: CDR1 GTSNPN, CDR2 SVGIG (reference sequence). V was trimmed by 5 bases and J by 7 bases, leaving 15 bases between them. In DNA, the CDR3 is TGTGCCTGGGCCGGATCGGGGGACCAGCCCCAGCATTTT. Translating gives CAWAGSGDQPQHF.

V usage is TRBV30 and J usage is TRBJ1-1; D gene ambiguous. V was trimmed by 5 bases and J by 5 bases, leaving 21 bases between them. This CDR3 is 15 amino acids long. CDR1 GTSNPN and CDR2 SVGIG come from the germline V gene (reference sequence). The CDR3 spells CAWEGNSFGGTEAFF. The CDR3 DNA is TGTGCCTGGGAGGGAAATAGTTTTGGAGGTACTGAAGCTTTCTTT.

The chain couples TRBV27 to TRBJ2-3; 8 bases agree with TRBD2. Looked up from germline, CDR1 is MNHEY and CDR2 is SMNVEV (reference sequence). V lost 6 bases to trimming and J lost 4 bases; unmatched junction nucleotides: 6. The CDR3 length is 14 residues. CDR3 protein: CASRRSGGADTQYF. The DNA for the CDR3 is TGTGCCAGCAGGCGGAGCGGGGGCGCAGATACGCAGTATTTT.

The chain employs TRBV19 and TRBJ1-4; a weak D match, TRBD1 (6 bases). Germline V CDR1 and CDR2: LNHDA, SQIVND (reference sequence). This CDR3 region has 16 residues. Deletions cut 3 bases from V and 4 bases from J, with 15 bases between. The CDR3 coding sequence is TGTGCCAGTAGTATCGAGGGGACAACATTTAATGAAAAACTGTTTTTT. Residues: CASSIEGTTFNEKLFF.

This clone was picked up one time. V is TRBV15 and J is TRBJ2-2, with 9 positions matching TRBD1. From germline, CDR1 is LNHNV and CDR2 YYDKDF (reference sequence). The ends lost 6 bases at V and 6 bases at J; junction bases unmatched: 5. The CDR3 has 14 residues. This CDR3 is CATSRQGVAGELFF. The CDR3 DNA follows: TGTGCCACCAGTCGACAGGGGGTGGCCGGGGAGCTGTTTTTT. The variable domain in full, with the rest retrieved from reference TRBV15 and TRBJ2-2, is DAMVIQNPRYQVTQFGKPVTLSCSQTLNHNVMYWYQQKSSQAPKLLFHYYDKDFNNEADTPDNFQSRRPNTSFCFLDIRSPGLGDTAMYLCATSRQGVAGELFFGEGSRLTVL.

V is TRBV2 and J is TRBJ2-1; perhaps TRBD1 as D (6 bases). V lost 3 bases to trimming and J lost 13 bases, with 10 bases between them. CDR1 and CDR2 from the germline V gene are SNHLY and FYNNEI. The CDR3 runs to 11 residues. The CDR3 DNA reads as TGTGCCAGCAGTGAGTTGGGGGCCCAGTTCTTC. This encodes CASSELGAQFF.

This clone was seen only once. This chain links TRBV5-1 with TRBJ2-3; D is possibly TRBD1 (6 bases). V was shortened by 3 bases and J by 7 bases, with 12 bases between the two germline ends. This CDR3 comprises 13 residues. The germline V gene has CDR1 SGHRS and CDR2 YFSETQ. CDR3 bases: TGCGCCAGCAGCTCTAACAGGGAACATACGCAGTATTTT. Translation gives CASSSNREHTQYF.

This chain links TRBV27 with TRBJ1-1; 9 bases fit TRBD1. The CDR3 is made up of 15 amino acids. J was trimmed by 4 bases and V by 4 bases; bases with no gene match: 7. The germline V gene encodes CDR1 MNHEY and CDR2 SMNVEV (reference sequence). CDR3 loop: CASSSQGARGTEAFF. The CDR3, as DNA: TGTGCCAGCAGTTCACAGGGGGCGCGGGGCACTGAAGCTTTCTTT.

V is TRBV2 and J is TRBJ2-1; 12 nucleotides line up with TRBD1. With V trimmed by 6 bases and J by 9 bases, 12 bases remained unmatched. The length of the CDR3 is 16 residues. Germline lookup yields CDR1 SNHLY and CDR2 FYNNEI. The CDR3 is CASSRSPGQGAGEQFF. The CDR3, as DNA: TGTGCCAGCAGCAGGTCCCCGGGACAGGGGGCTGGTGAGCAGTTCTTC.

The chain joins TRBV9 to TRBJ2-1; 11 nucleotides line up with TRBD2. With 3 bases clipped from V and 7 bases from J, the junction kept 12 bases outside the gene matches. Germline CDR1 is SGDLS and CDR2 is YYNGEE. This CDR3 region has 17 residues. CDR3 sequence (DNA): TGTGCCAGCAGCGGGACTAGCGGGTGGGGACTGGGAAATGAGCAGTTCTTC. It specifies CASSGTSGWGLGNEQFF.

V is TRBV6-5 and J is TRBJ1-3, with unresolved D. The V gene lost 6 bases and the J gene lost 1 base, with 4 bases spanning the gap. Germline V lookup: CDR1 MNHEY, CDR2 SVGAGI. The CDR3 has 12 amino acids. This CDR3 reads CASRQSGNTIYF. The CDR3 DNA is TGTGCCAGCAGACAATCTGGAAACACCATATATTTT.

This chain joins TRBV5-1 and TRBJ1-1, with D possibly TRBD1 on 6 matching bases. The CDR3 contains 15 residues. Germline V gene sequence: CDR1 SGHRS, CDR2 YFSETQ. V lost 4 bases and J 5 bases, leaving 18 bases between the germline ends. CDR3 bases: TGCGCCAGCAGCACCGAACAGGGCGAAGGTACTGAAGCTTTCTTT. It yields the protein CASSTEQGEGTEAFF.

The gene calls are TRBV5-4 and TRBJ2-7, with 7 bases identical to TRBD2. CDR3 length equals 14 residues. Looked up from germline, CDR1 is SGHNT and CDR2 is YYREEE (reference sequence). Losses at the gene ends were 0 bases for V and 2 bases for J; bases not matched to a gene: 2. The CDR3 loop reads CASSLAGRAYEQYF. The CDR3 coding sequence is TGTGCCAGCAGCTTGGCTGGGAGGGCCTACGAGCAGTACTTC.

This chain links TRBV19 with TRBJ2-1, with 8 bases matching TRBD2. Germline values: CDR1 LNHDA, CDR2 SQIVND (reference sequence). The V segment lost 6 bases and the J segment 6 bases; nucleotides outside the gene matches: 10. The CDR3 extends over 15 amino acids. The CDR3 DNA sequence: TGTGCCAGTAGCCTACGGGGGGGCCATGCCAATGAGCAGTTCTTC. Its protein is CASSLRGGHANEQFF.

CDR3 loop: CASSLDRAAPLHF. As DNA, the CDR3 is TGTGCCAGCAGTTTGGACAGGGCGGCACCCCTCCACTTT. The chain links TRBV7-3 to TRBJ1-6; TRBD1 matches 8 bases. Losses at the gene ends were 6 bases for V and 11 bases for J; bases not matched to a gene: 6. Per germline, CDR1 SGHTA and CDR2 FQGTGA. The CDR3 is made up of 13 amino acids.

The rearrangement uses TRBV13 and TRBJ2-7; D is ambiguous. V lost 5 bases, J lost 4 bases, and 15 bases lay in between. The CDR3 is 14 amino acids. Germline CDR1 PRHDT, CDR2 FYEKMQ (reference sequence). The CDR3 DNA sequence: TGTGCCAGCAGCGCCGACACCGTCCCTTACGAGCAGTACTTC. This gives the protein CASSADTVPYEQYF. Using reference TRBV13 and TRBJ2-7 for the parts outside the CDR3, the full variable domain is AAGVIQSPRHLIKEKRETATLKCYPIPRHDTVYWYQQGPGQDPQFLISFYEKMQSDKGSIPDRFSAQQFSDYHSELNMSSLELGDSALYFCASSADTVPYEQYFGPGTRLTVT.

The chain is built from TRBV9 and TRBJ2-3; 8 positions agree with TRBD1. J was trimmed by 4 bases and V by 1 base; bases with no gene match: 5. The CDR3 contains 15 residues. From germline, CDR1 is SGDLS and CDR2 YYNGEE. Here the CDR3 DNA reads TGTGCCAGCAGCGTACTGGACAGGGCTTCAGATACGCAGTATTTT. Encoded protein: CASSVLDRASDTQYF.

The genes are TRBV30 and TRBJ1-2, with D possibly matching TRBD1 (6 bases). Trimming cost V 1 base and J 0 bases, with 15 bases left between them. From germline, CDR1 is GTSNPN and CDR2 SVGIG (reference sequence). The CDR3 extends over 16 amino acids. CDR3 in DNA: TGTGCCTGGAGTGGATTGACCGGGACACCTAACTATGGCTACACCTTC. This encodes CAWSGLTGTPNYGYTF.

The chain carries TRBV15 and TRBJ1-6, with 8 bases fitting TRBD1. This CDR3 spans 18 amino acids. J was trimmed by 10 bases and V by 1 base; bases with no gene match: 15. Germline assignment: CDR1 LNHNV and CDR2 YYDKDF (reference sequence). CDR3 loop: CATSRVRVNGQGGSPLHF. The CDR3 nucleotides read TGTGCCACCAGCAGAGTTCGGGTAAATGGACAGGGAGGCTCACCCCTCCACTTT. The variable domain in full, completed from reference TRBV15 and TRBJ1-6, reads DAMVIQNPRYQVTQFGKPVTLSCSQTLNHNVMYWYQQKSSQAPKLLFHYYDKDFNNEADTPDNFQSRRPNTSFCFLDIRSPGLGDTAMYLCATSRVRVNGQGGSPLHFGNGTRLTVT.

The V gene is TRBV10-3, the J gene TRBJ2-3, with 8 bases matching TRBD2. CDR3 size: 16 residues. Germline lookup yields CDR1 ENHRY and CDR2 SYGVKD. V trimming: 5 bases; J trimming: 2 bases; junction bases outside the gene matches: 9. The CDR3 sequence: CAISSLAGGFTDTQYF. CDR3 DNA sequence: TGTGCCATCAGTTCCCTAGCGGGTGGGTTCACAGATACGCAGTATTTT.

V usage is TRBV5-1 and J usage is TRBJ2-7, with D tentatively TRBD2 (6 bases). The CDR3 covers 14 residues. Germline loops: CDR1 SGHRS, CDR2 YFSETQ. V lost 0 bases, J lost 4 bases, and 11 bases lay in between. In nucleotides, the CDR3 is TGCGCCAGCAGCTTGGGGAGGGGCGTATACGAGCAGTACTTC. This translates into CASSLGRGVYEQYF.

The CDR3 spells CASSRIVQETQYF. As DNA, the CDR3 is TGCGCCAGCAGCCGAATAGTACAAGAGACCCAGTACTTC. V is TRBV4-3 and J is TRBJ2-5, with D unclear. The CDR3 covers 13 residues. Germline V gene data show CDR1 as LGHNA and CDR2 as YSLEER. Between the trimmed V and J ends, which lost 4 bases and 2 bases, there was a span of 8 bases.

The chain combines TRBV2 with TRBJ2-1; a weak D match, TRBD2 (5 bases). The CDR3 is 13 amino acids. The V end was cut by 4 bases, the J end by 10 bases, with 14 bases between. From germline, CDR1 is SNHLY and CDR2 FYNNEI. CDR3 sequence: CASSALDSREQFF. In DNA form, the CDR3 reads TGTGCCAGCAGTGCCCTGGACTCCAGGGAGCAGTTCTTC.